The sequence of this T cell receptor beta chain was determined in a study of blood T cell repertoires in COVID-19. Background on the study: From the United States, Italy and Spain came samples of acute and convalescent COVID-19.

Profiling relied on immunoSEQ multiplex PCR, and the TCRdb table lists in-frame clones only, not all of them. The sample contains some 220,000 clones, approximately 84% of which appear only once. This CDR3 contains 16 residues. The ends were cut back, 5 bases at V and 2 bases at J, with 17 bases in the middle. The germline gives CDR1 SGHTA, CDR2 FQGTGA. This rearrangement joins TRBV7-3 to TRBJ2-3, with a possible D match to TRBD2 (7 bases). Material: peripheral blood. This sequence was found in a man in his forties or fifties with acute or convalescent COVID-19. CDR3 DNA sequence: TGTGCCAGCAGCCGGGCGGGGGCTTCCTACACAGATACGCAGTATTTT. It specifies CASSRAGASYTDTQYF.